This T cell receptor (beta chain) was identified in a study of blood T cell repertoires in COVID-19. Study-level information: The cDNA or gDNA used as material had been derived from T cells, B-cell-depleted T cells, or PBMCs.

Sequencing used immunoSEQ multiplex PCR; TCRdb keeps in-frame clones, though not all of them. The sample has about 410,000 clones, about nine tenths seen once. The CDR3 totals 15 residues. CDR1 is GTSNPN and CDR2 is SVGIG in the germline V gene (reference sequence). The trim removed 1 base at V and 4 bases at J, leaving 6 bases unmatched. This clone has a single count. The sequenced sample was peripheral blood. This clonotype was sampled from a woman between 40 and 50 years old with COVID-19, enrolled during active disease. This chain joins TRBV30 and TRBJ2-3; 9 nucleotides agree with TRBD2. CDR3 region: CAWSARGRVADTQYF. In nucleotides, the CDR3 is TGTGCCTGGAGTGCTCGCGGGAGGGTGGCAGATACGCAGTATTTT.